This T cell receptor (beta chain) was identified in a study of naive and memory T cell subsets. Four subsets defined by CD45RA and CD27 were sorted after CD3, CD4, CD8 and live/dead staining. With respect to this clonotype: Its matching antigen is unknown.

Study-level points and caveats: In naive cells, over 90% of TCR sequences were seen only once. From naive to CM, EM and EMRA, diversity decreased and Gini increased.

This CDR3 has 23 amino acids. V was pared by 6 bases and J by 0 bases, with 33 bases between. CDR1 KGHSH and CDR2 LQKENI come from the germline V gene. The beta constant-region primer was an equimolar mix of two oligonucleotides covering TRBC1 and TRBC2. Four rounds of PCR amplified the ligated cDNA using nested alpha and beta constant-region primers plus SP2. From the UMI-ligation and nested PCR reads, TCRdb called clonotypes with MiXCR, one entry per CDR3 protein. Seen here are roughly 20,000 distinct CDR3 sequences, approximately 9.9% observed once, and the top ten hold less than 20%. The receptor was derived from a human donor in good health. Source material: central memory CD8+ T cells from blood. The chain is built from TRBV18 and TRBJ2-6, with a tentative D call TRBD2 (7 bases). CDR3 loop: CASSPRYLNWEGTPNSGANVLTF. Here the CDR3 DNA reads TGTGCCAGCTCTCCTCGGTATTTGAATTGGGAGGGGACACCCAACTCTGGGGCCAACGTCCTGACTTTC.